The clone carrying this TCR beta chain is deemed medium-sized (0.01 to 0.1%). TCRdb itself ran the RT-PCR reads through MiXCR, one entry per CDR3 protein. The repertoire consists of thousands of distinct CDR3 sequences, with approximately 34% occurring once and the leading ten covering roughly 5%. This CDR3 is built from 14 residues. V lost 1 base, J lost 4 bases, and 10 bases lay in between. The germline gives CDR1 SEHNR, CDR2 FQNEAQ (reference sequence). Sequenced: memory CD4+ T cells from salivary gland. This sequence originates from a female donor with primary Sjogren's syndrome. The chain employs TRBV7-9 and TRBJ1-1; D possibly corresponds to TRBD1 (6 bases). CDR3 region: CASSLGGGATEAFF. The DNA of the CDR3 is TGTGCCAGCAGCTTAGGAGGGGGTGCCACTGAAGCTTTCTTT.